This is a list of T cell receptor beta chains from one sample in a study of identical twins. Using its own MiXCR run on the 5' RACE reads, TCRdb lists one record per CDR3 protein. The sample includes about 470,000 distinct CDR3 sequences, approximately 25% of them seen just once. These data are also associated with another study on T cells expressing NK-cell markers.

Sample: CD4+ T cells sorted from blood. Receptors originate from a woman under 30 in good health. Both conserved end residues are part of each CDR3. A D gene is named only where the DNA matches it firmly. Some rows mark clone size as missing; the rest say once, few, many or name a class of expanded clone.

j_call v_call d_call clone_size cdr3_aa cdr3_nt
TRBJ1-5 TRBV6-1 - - CASARTGQVNQPQHF TGTGCCAGCGCACGAACCGGGCAGGTCAATCAGCCCCAGCATTTT
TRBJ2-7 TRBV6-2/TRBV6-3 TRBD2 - CASSWHPNRGGTSPTYEQYF TGTGCCAGCAGTTGGCACCCGAATCGAGGGGGGACTAGTCCTACCTACGAGCAGTACTTC
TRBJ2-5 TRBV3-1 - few CASSQEAGTSETQYF TGTGCCAGCAGCCAAGAAGCCGGGACCTCAGAGACCCAGTACTTC
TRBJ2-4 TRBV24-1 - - CATSEDPEGAKNIQYF TGTGCCACCAGTGAGGACCCGGAGGGAGCCAAAAACATTCAGTACTTC
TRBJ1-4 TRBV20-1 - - CSAISLDGEKLFF TGCAGTGCTATATCGTTGGACGGCGAAAAACTGTTTTTT
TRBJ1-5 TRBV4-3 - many CASSQRPTVSNQPQHF TGCGCCAGCAGCCAACGACCCACAGTAAGCAATCAGCCCCAGCATTTT
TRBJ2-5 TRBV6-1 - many CASSVSGRETQYF TGTGCCAGCAGTGTAAGTGGGCGGGAGACCCAGTACTTC
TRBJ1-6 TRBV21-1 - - CASSGRDILNSPLHF TGTGCCAGCAGCGGACGGGACATTTTAAATTCACCCCTCCACTTT
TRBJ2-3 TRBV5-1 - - CASRLQGITDTQYF TGCGCCAGCAGGCTACAGGGAATCACAGATACGCAGTATTTT
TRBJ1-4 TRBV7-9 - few CASSFADGWNEKLFF TGTGCCAGCAGCTTTGCGGACGGCTGGAATGAAAAACTGTTTTTT
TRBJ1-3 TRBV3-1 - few CASSLWRVSGNTIYF TGTGCCAGCAGCCTCTGGAGGGTCTCTGGAAACACCATATATTTT
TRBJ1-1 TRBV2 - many CASSEMGYHIF TGTGCCAGCAGTGAAATGGGTTACCATATCTTT
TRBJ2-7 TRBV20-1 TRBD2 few CSVEGGTSGATSYEQYF TGCAGTGTCGAGGGGGGGACTAGCGGGGCTACCTCCTACGAGCAGTACTTC
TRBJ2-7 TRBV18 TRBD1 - CASSPGQGDYEQYF TGTGCCAGCTCACCAGGACAGGGGGATTACGAGCAGTACTTC
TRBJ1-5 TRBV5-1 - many CASSPEGSQPQHF TGCGCCAGCAGCCCCGAAGGGAGTCAGCCCCAGCATTTT
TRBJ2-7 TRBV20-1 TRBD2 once CSASILAGGLSSYEQYF TGCAGTGCTAGTATACTAGCGGGGGGACTAAGCTCCTACGAGCAGTACTTC
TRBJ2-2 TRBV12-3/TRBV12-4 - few CASSFESGELFF TGTGCCAGCAGTTTCGAGAGCGGGGAGCTGTTTTTT
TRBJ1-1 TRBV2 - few CASSEKEYTEAFF TGTGCCAGCAGTGAGAAGGAATACACTGAAGCTTTCTTT
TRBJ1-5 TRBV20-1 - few CSAREHLNQPQHF TGCAGTGCTAGAGAACACCTTAATCAGCCCCAGCATTTT
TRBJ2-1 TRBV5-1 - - CASSWDGFGGNEQFF TGCGCCAGCAGCTGGGACGGATTTGGGGGCAATGAGCAGTTCTTC
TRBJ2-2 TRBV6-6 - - CASILAGTGELFF TGTGCCAGCATACTAGCCGGCACCGGGGAGCTGTTTTTT
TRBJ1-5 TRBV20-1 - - CSAGAQYSNQPQHF TGCAGTGCCGGTGCGCAGTATAGCAATCAGCCCCAGCATTTT
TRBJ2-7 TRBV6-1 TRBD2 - CASSPYSTSGARYF TGTGCCAGCAGTCCATACTCGACTAGCGGGGCCCGGTACTTC
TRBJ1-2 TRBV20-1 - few CSATGTATSSNYGYTF TGCAGTGCAACGGGGACGGCGACCTCTTCTAACTATGGCTACACCTTC
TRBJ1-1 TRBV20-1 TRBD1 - CSARSGTGEKGAFF TGCAGTGCCAGATCCGGGACAGGGGAAAAAGGAGCTTTCTTT
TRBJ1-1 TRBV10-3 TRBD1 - CAISLSGGGNTEAFF TGTGCCATCAGCCTTTCAGGGGGGGGTAACACTGAAGCTTTCTTT
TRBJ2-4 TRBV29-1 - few CSVEDLGTSGMNIQYF TGCAGCGTTGAAGATTTAGGAACTAGTGGGATGAACATTCAGTACTTC
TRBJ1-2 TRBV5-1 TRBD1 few CASRPSVGQVGNYGYTF TGCGCCAGCAGGCCGTCCGTAGGACAGGTCGGGAACTATGGCTACACCTTC
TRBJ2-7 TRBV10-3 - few CVIMGALTVWTYEQYF TGTGTCATCATGGGGGCCCTGACGGTCTGGACCTACGAGCAGTACTTC
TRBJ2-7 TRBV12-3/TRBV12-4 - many CASSLGRAYEQYF TGTGCCAGCAGTTTGGGACGGGCCTACGAGCAGTACTTC
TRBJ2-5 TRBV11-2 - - CASSLEGPAPKRYF TGTGCCAGCAGCTTAGAAGGGCCCGCTCCGAAGAGATACTTC
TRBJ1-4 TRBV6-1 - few CASSEALSGNVFF TGTGCCAGCAGTGAAGCGCTAAGTGGGAACGTGTTTTTT
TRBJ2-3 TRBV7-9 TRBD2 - CASSRGTSGVRSDTQYF TGTGCCAGCAGCCGAGGGACTAGCGGGGTCCGTTCCGATACGCAGTATTTT
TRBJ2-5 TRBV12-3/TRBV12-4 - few CASSLGSGMGRETQYF TGTGCCAGCAGTTTAGGGTCAGGGATGGGTAGGGAGACCCAGTACTTC
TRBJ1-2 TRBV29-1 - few CSVEEYGYTF TGCAGCGTTGAAGAATATGGCTACACCTTC
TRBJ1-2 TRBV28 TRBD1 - CASSFAGTGSNYGYTF TGTGCCAGCAGTTTTGCCGGGACAGGGTCTAACTATGGCTACACCTTC
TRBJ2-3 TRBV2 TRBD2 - CASSESLTGGGARDTQYF TGTGCCAGCAGTGAATCTTTAACAGGCGGGGGGGCACGAGATACGCAGTATTTT
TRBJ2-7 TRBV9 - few CASSVVGVAGYEQYF TGTGCCAGCAGCGTAGTTGGGGTAGCCGGGTACGAGCAGTACTTC
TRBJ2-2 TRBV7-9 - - CASSSWTGRASGELFF TGTGCCAGCAGCTCGTGGACAGGGAGGGCCTCCGGGGAGCTGTTTTTT
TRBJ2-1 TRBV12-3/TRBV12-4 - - CASSLSHGYNEQFF TGTGCCAGCAGTTTATCCCATGGGTACAATGAGCAGTTCTTC
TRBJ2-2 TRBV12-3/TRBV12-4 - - CASSLFAYGVNTGELFF TGTGCCAGCAGTTTGTTCGCGTACGGGGTAAACACCGGGGAGCTGTTTTTT
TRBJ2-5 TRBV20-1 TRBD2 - CSASESGTRGLETQYF TGCAGTGCTAGCGAGTCCGGGACTAGGGGATTAGAGACCCAGTACTTC
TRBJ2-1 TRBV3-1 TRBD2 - CASSQWTSGAYNEQFF TGTGCCAGCAGCCAGTGGACTAGCGGGGCTTACAATGAGCAGTTCTTC
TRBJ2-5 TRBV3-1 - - CASSLQRGYRETQYF TGTGCCAGCAGCCTACAAAGGGGGTATAGAGAGACCCAGTACTTC
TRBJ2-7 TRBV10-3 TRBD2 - CAISGHLGTSGAGYEQYF TGTGCCATCAGTGGGCACCTCGGGACTAGCGGGGCTGGCTACGAGCAGTACTTC
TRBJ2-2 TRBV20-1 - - CSASHRTGGPGELFF TGCAGTGCTAGTCACCGCACCGGGGGTCCCGGGGAGCTGTTTTTT
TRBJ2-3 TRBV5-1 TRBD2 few CASSFTGGATDTQYF TGCGCCAGCAGCTTCACCGGGGGGGCAACAGATACGCAGTATTTT
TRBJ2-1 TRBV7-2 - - CASSLGTAYNEQFF TGTGCCAGCAGCTTAGGGACAGCATACAATGAGCAGTTCTTC
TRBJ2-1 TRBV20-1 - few CSASSVGQFF TGCAGTGCTAGTTCGGTCGGGCAGTTCTTC
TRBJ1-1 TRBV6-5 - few CASRLTGNTEAFF TGTGCCAGCAGACTGACAGGGAACACTGAAGCTTTCTTT
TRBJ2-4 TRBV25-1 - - CASSEPGLRSIQYF TGTGCCAGCAGTGAACCGGGCCTTAGAAGCATTCAGTACTTC
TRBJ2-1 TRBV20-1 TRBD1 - CSASGTGGVGYNEQFF TGCAGTGCTAGTGGGACAGGAGGGGTAGGCTACAATGAGCAGTTCTTC
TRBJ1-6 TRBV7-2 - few CASSSRQSNSPLHF TGTGCCAGCAGCTCCCGACAGTCTAATTCACCCCTCCACTTT
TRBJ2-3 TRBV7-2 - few CASSFGTTRDTQYF TGTGCCAGCAGCTTTGGGACCACGAGAGATACGCAGTATTTT
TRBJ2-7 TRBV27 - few CASTRGGNYEQYF TGTGCCAGCACCCGAGGGGGGAACTACGAGCAGTACTTC
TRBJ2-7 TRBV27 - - CASRLGLNGDPYEQYF TGTGCCAGCCGTTTGGGACTCAACGGGGACCCCTACGAGCAGTACTTC
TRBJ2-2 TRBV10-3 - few CAISTTNTGELFF TGTGCCATCAGTACAACGAACACCGGGGAGCTGTTTTTT
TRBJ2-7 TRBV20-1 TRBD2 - CSAGTTAKHEQYF TGCAGTGCTGGGACTACCGCCAAACACGAGCAGTACTTC
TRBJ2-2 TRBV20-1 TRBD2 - CSARDLGRGATGELFF TGCAGTGCTAGAGATCTCGGGCGGGGGGCCACCGGGGAGCTGTTTTTT
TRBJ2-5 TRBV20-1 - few CSARAGVTQYF TGCAGTGCTAGGGCTGGGGTTACCCAGTACTTC